This T cell receptor (beta chain) was captured in a study of blood T cells in healthy people across ages. Study conclusions and caveats: CMV infection status of these donors was not known.

The CDR3 has 16 amino acids. CDR1 and CDR2 from the germline V gene are SGHRS and YFSETQ. As for this clonotype: What it binds is not known. Relative to the germline gene, one junction end is altered; a read error may explain this.

Those donating, healthy Caucasian individuals from Russia, were aged about 6 to 90. A minimum of 6 micrograms of total RNA was extracted per sample. Next came a second PCR, run for about 6 to 11 cycles, which used a sample-barcoded 5' primer along with a J-beta primer mix. TCRdb re-called the 5' RACE reads with MiXCR, one entry per CDR3 protein. The data hold hundreds of thousands of distinct CDR3 sequences, with around 48% observed a single time. This TCR was sampled from a man aged 30 to 45 in good health. The chain has TRBV5-1 and TRBJ2-3; the match to TRBD2 covers 11 bases. The sample comprised blood. CDR3 in amino acids: CVSSLKTSGGPDTQYF. The CDR3 nucleotides read TGCGTCAGCAGCTTGAAAACTAGCGGGGGACCAGATACGCAGTATTTT.